This entry lists 17 T cell receptor beta chains sequenced from one sample in a study of Ad26.COV2.S vaccination and SARS-CoV-2 variants. Regarding treatment: 15 to 20 received Ad26.COV2.S at low or high dose, single or two shots; several received placebo; per-sample allocation not given. Specimen acquisition occurred on day 63 following the initial vaccine or placebo injection. Sequenced by immunoSEQ multiplex PCR; TCRdb stores in-frame clones only, minus some. The repertoire holds a few hundred thousand clones, with roughly 88% as singletons. Sequenced here: peripheral blood, sampled in a trial of Ad26.COV2.S vaccine versus placebo. The receptors derive from a person aged 18-60 years who received the Ad26.COV2.S COVID-19 vaccine or a placebo.

The chain combines TRBV10-3 with TRBJ1-4; TRBD1 matches 9 bases. This CDR3 is 14 amino acids long. In germline, CDR1 is ENHRY, CDR2 SYGVKD. The V segment lost 6 bases and the J segment 8 bases; nucleotides outside the gene matches: 7. The CDR3 loop reads CAIRDGQGTEKLFF. The CDR3, as DNA: TGTGCCATCAGGGACGGACAGGGGACCGAAAAACTGTTTTTT.

The CDR3 reads CASSQVGFTDTQYF. The CDR3 DNA reads as TGCGCCAGCAGCCAAGTTGGATTCACAGATACGCAGTATTTT. This rearrangement joins TRBV4-1 to TRBJ2-3; D remains unclear. Between the trimmed V and J ends, which lost 1 base and 2 bases, there was a span of 7 bases. The CDR3 is 14 residues long. Germline V gene data show CDR1 as MGHRA and CDR2 as YSYEKL.

The chain links TRBV7-2 to TRBJ2-3; TRBD2 matches at 12 bases. After removal of 5 bases from V and 1 base from J, the junction contained 4 bases not matched to a gene. CDR1 and CDR2 from the germline V gene are SGHTA and FQGNSA. CDR3 length: 16 amino acids. The CDR3 DNA reads TGTGCCAGCAGCCCTCTAGCGGGGGGGCGCACAGATACGCAGTATTTT. Residues: CASSPLAGGRTDTQYF.

V and J are TRBV5-4 and TRBJ1-5; D possibly corresponds to TRBD1 (6 bases). The germline gives CDR1 SGHNT, CDR2 YYREEE (reference sequence). The CDR3 has 13 amino acids. V lost 2 bases and J lost 6, with 9 bases in between. The CDR3 coding sequence is TGTGCCAGCAGCTTTCAGGGGAGTCAGCCCCAGCATTTT. Residues: CASSFQGSQPQHF.

The chain carries TRBV6-5 and TRBJ2-2; 7 bases are shared with TRBD2. This CDR3 is built from 14 residues. With V trimmed by 11 bases and J by 4 bases, 10 bases remained unmatched. Germline V CDR1 and CDR2: MNHEY, SVGAGI. The CDR3 nucleotides read TGTGCCCTGTACAGGCGGGAGTCCACCGGGGAGCTGTTTTTT. Its translation is CALYRRESTGELFF.

The chain has TRBV6-5 and TRBJ1-1, with D tentatively TRBD1 (5 bases). V lost 6 bases and J 1 base, leaving 12 bases between the germline ends. The CDR3 has 14 residues. The germline CDR1 and CDR2 sequences are MNHEY and SVGAGI. The CDR3 is CASRRDGSNTEAFF. In DNA form, the CDR3 reads TGTGCCAGCAGGAGGGACGGATCGAACACTGAAGCTTTCTTT.

The gene calls are TRBV29-1 and TRBJ1-4; D remains ambiguous. The CDR3 runs 13 residues. Germline CDR1 reads SQVTM; CDR2 reads ANQGSEA. The V gene lost 1 base and the J gene lost 12 bases, with 15 bases spanning the gap. The CDR3, as DNA: TGCAGCGTTGAAGGCAGGAACGGTCGAGAACTGTTTTTT. Translated: CSVEGRNGRELFF.

The chain is built from TRBV7-2 and TRBJ2-2; a possible D gene is TRBD1 (6 bases). CDR3 size: 14 residues. Germline V gene lookup returns CDR1 SGHTA and CDR2 FQGNSA. The V gene lost 3 bases and the J gene lost 6 bases, with 11 bases spanning the gap. CDR3 region: CASSFGQPPGELFF. DNA for the CDR3: TGTGCCAGCAGCTTCGGACAGCCTCCCGGGGAGCTGTTTTTT. Full variable domain (outside the CDR3, taken from reference TRBV7-2 and TRBJ2-2): GAGVSQSPSNKVTEKGKDVELRCDPISGHTALYWYRQSLGQGLEFLIYFQGNSAPDKSGLPSDRFSAERTGGSVSTLTIQRTQQEDSAVYLCASSFGQPPGELFFGEGSRLTVL.

This chain connects TRBV6-5 to TRBJ1-2; TRBD1 matches at 7 bases. V trimming: 7 bases; J trimming: 5 bases; junction bases outside the gene matches: 4. The CDR3 length is 12 residues. Germline loops: CDR1 MNHEY, CDR2 SVGAGI. CDR3 sequence reads: CASTRGRYGYTF. In nucleotides, the CDR3 is TGTGCCAGCACCAGGGGGAGGTATGGCTACACCTTC.

The rearrangement joins TRBV28 to TRBJ1-1, with D perhaps TRBD1 (6 bases). Germline V gene sequence: CDR1 MDHEN, CDR2 SYDVKM. CDR3 size: 15 residues. V lost 6 bases to trimming and J lost 0 bases, with 14 bases between them. The CDR3 sequence is CASRGSQGLNTEAFF. The CDR3 coding sequence is TGTGCCAGCAGGGGCTCCCAGGGGCTGAACACTGAAGCTTTCTTT.

The chain combines TRBV5-6 with TRBJ2-1, with TRBD1 as a possible D gene (5 bases). CDR3 length: 17 residues. From germline, CDR1 is SGHDT and CDR2 YYEEEE. V shed 3 bases and J shed 3 bases, with 19 bases lying between them. CDR3 nucleotides: TGTGCCAGCAGCTACCTATCCGCAGGGTCAGGCTACAATGAGCAGTTCTTC. Protein sequence: CASSYLSAGSGYNEQFF.

The CDR3: CAWRGQGVGVGGYTF. The CDR3 nucleotides read TGTGCCTGGAGAGGACAGGGGGTGGGAGTAGGTGGCTACACCTTC. The chain recombines TRBV30 with TRBJ1-2, with 10 bases fitting TRBD1. Germline assignment: CDR1 GTSNPN and CDR2 SVGIG (reference sequence). The V gene end was trimmed by 3 bases and the J gene end by 7 bases; junction bases not matched to a gene: 11. There are 15 residues in the CDR3.

In DNA form, the CDR3 reads TGTGCCAGCAGCTCCATGGCCGGGACTTATTCCAATGAGCAGTTCTTC. This gives the protein CASSSMAGTYSNEQFF. J is TRBJ2-1 and V is TRBV25-1; weak D call: TRBD2 (6 bases). The V and J ends lost 6 bases and 6 bases respectively, with 21 bases between them. The V gene's germline CDR1 is MGHDK and CDR2 SYGVNS. The length of the CDR3 is 16 residues.

This chain joins TRBV6-5 and TRBJ2-7; 8 bases are shared with TRBD1. V shed 6 bases and J 2 bases; nucleotides not matched to a gene: 3. This CDR3 comprises 13 residues. Germline V lookup: CDR1 MNHEY, CDR2 SVGAGI. For the CDR3, the DNA is TGTGCCAGCAGCCGGACAGGGACCTACGAGCAGTACGTC. Translating it yields CASSRTGTYEQYV.

Regarding this clone: At one end the junction does not follow the germline gene, possibly because of a read error. For the CDR3, the DNA is TGTGCCAGCAGTTTAGGGACCCTCCTTGATGGCTACACCTTC. It translates to CASSLGTLLDGYTF. This chain joins TRBV7-6 and TRBJ1-2; a weak D match, TRBD1 (5 bases). The germline V gene encodes CDR1 SGHVS and CDR2 FNYEAQ. The CDR3 loop spans 14 amino acids. The full variable domain, rest sourced from reference TRBV7-6 and TRBJ1-2, is GAGVSQSPRYKVTKRGQDVALRCDPISGHVSLYWYRQALGQGPEFLTYFNYEAQQDKSGLPNDRFSAERPEGSISTLTIQRTEQRDSAMYRCASSLGTLLDGYTFGSGTRLTVV.

The chain is built from TRBV5-1 and TRBJ2-3, with D possibly TRBD1 on 7 matching bases. CDR1 is SGHRS, CDR2 YFSETQ, per germline. Trimming took off 1 base at V and 6 bases at J, with 12 bases between the two ends. The CDR3 spans 14 residues. The CDR3 bases are TGCGCCAGCAGCTTGACAGGGGCGGGGGATACGCAGTATTTT. This sequence encodes CASSLTGAGDTQYF.

The rearrangement joins TRBV18 to TRBJ2-6; D may be TRBD1 (6 bases). The length of the CDR3 is 20 residues. The germline V gene has CDR1 KGHSH and CDR2 LQKENI. The ends were cut back, 6 bases at V and 1 base at J, with 25 bases in the middle. The CDR3 region is CASSLSTPGTPVSGANVLTF. In DNA, the CDR3 is TGTGCCAGCTCCCTTTCCACCCCCGGGACACCAGTATCTGGGGCCAACGTCCTGACTTTC.